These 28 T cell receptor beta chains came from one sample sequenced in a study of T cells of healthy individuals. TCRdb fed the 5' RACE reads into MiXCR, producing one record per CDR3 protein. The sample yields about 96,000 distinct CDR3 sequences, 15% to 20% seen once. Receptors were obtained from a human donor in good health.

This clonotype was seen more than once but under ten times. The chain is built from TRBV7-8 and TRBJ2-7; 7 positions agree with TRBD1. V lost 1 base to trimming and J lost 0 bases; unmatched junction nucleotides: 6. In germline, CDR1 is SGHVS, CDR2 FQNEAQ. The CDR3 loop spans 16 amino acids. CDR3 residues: CASSLVPGQSSYEQYF. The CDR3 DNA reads TGTGCCAGCAGCTTAGTGCCGGGACAGAGCTCCTACGAGCAGTACTTC.

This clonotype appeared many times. The CDR3 DNA follows: TGTGCCAGCAGTGGGGACACCGGGGAGCTGTTTTTT. Its translation: CASSGDTGELFF. The chain has TRBV27 and TRBJ2-2; no clear D gene. CDR1 MNHEY and CDR2 SMNVEV come from the germline V gene (reference sequence). V lost 5 bases, J lost 3 bases, and 4 bases lay in between. The CDR3 contains 12 residues.

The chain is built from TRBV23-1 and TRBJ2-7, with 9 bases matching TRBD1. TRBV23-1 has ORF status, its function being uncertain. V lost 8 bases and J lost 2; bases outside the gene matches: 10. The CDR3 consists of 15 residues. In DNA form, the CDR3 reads TGCGCCAGCCCCCCCCCGGGACAGGGAACCTACGAGCAGTACTTC. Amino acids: CASPPPGQGTYEQYF.

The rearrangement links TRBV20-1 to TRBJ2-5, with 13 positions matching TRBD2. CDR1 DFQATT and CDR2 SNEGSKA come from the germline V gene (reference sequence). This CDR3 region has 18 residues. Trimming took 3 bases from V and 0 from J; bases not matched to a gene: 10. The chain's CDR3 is CSASVGLAGRKYQETQYF. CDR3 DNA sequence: TGCAGTGCTAGTGTGGGACTAGCGGGGCGAAAGTACCAAGAGACCCAGTACTTC.

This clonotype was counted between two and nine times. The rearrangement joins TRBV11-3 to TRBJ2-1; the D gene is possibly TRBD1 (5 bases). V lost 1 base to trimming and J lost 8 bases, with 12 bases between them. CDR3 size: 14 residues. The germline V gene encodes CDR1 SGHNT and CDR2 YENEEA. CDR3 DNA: TGTGCCAGCAGCTTAGTTCAGGGATCGGATGAGCAGTTCTTC. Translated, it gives CASSLVQGSDEQFF.

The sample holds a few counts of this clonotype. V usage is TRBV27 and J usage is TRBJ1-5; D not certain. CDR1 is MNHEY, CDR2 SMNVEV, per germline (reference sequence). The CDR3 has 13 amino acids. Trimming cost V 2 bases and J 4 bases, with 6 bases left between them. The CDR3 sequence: CASSLTGNQPQHF. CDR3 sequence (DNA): TGTGCCAGCAGTTTAACTGGGAATCAGCCCCAGCATTTT.

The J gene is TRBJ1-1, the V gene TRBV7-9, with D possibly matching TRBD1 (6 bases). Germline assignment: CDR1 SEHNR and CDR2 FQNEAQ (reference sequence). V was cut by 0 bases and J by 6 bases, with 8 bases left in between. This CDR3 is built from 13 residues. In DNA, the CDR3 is TGTGCCAGCAGCTTAGCGGGGGCCGCTGAAGCTTTCTTT. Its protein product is CASSLAGAAEAFF.

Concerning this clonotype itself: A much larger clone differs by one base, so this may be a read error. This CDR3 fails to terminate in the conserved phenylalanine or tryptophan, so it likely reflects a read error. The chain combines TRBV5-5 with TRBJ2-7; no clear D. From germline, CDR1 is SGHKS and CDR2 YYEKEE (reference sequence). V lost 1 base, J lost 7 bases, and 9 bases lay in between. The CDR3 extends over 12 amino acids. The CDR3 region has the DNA TGTGCCAGCAGCTTGTGGGGTGAGGAGCAGTACATC. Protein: CASSLWGEEQYI.

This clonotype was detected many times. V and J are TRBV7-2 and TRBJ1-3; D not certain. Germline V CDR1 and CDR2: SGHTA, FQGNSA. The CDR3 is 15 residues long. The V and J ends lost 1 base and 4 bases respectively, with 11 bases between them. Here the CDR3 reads CASSLGAIQGNTIYF. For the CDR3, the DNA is TGTGCCAGCAGCTTAGGCGCAATCCAAGGAAACACCATATATTTT.

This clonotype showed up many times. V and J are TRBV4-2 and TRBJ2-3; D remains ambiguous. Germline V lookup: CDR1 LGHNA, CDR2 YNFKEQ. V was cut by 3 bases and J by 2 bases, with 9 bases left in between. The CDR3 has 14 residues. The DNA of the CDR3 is TGTGCCAGCAGCCATCCCCAGCCCACAGATACGCAGTATTTT. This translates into CASSHPQPTDTQYF.

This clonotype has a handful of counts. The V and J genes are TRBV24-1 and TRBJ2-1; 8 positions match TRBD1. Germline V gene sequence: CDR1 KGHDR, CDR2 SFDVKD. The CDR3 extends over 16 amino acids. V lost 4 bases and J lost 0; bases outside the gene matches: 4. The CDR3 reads CATSDTDRGSYNEQFF. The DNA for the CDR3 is TGTGCCACCAGTGACACCGACAGGGGCTCCTACAATGAGCAGTTCTTC.

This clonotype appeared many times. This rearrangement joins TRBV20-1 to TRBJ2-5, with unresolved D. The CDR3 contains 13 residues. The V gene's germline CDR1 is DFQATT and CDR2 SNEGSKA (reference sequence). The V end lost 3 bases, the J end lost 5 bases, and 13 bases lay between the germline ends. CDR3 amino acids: CSASLGVPETQYF. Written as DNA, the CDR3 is TGCAGTGCTAGTCTCGGCGTCCCCGAGACCCAGTACTTC.

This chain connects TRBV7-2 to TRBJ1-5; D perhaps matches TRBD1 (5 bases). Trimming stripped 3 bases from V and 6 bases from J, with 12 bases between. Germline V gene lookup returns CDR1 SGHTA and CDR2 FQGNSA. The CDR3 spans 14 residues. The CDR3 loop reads CASSLVGGGQPQHF. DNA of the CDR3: TGTGCCAGCAGCTTGGTTGGGGGTGGTCAGCCCCAGCATTTT.

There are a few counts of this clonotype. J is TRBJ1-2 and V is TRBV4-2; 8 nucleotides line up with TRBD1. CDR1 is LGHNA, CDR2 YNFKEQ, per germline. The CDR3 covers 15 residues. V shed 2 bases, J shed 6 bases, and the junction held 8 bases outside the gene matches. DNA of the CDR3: TGTGCCAGCAGCCAAACGGGGACAGGAATAGATGGCTACACCTTC. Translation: CASSQTGTGIDGYTF.

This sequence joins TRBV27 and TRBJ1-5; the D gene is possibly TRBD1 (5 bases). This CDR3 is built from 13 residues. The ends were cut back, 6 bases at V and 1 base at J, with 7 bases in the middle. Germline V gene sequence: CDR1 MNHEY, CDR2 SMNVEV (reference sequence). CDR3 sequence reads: CASREGSNQPQHF. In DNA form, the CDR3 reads TGTGCCAGCAGGGAGGGGAGCAATCAGCCCCAGCATTTT.

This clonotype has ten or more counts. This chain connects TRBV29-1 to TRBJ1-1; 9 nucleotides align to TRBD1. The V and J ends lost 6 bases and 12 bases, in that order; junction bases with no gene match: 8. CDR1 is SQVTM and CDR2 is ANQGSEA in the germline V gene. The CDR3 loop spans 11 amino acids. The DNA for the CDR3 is TGCAGCGTAGGGGGGACAGGGAGGTCTTTCTTT. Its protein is CSVGGTGRSFF.

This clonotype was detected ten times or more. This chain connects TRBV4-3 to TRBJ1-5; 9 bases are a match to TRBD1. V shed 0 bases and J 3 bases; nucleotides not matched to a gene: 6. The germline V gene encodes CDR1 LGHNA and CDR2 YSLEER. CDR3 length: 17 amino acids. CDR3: CASSQDLDRGINQPQHF. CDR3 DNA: TGCGCCAGCAGCCAAGATCTGGACAGGGGAATCAATCAGCCCCAGCATTTT.

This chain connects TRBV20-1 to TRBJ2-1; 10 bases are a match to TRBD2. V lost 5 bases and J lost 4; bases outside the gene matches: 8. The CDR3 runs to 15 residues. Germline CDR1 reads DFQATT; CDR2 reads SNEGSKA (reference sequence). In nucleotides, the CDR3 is TGCAGTGCTCCATGGAGGACTAGCGGTTACAATGAGCAGTTCTTC. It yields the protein CSAPWRTSGYNEQFF.

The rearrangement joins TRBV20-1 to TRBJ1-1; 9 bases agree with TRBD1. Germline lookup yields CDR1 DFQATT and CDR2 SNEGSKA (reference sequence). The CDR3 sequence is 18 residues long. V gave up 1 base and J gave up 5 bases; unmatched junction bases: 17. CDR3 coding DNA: TGCAGTGCTAGAGTACTACAGGGGGCGCATACCGAGGGAACTGAAGCTTTCTTT. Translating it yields CSARVLQGAHTEGTEAFF.

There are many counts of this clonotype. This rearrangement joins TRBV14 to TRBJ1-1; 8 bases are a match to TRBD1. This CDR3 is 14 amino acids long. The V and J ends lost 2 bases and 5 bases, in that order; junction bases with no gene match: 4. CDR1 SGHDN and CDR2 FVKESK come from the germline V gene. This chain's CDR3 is CASSQITGGTEAFF. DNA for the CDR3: TGTGCCAGCAGCCAAATTACAGGGGGGACTGAAGCTTTCTTT.

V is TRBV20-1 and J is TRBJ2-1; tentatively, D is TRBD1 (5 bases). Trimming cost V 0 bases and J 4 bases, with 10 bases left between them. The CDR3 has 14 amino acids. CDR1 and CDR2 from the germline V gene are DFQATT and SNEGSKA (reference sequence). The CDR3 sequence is CSARDRPGYNEQFF. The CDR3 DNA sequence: TGCAGTGCTAGAGATAGGCCAGGGTACAATGAGCAGTTCTTC.

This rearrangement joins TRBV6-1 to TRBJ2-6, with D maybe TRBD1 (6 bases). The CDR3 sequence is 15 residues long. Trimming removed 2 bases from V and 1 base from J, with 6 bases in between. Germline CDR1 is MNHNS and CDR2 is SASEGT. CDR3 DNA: TGTGCCAGCAGTGAAAGGGGGTCTGGGGCCAACGTCCTGACTTTC. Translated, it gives CASSERGSGANVLTF.

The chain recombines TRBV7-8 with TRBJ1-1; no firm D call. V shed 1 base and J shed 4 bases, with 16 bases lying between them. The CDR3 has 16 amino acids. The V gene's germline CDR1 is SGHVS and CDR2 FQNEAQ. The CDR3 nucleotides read TGTGCCAGCAGCTTAGTTGTGGGTTCAGTAGGCACTGAAGCTTTCTTT. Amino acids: CASSLVVGSVGTEAFF.

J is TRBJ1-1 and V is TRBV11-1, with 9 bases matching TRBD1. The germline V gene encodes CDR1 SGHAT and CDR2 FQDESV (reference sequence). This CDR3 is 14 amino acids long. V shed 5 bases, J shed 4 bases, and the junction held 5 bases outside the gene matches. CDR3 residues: CASSATGGITEAFF. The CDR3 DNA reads TGTGCCAGCAGCGCGACAGGGGGAATCACTGAAGCTTTCTTT.

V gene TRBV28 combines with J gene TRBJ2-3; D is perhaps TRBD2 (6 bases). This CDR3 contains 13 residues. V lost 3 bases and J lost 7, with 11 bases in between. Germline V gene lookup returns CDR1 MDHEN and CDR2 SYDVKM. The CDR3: CASSFGRGYTQYF. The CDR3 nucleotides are TGTGCCAGCAGTTTTGGGCGGGGATATACGCAGTATTTT.

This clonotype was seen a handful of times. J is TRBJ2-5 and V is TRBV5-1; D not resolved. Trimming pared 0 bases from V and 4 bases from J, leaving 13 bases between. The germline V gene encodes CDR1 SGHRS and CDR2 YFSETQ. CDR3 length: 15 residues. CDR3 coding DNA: TGCGCCAGCAGCTTGGGTCTGTTGGTCGGAGAGACCCAGTACTTC. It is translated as CASSLGLLVGETQYF.

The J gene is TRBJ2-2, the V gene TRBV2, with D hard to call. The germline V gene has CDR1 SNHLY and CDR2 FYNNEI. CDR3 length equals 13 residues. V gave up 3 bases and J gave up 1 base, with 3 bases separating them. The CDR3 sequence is CASSEVNTGELFF. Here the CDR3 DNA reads TGTGCCAGCAGTGAGGTGAACACCGGGGAGCTGTTTTTT.

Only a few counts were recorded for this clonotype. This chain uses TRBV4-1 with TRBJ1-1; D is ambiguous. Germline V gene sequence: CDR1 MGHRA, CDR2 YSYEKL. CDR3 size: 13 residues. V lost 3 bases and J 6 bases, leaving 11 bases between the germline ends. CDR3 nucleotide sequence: TGCGCCAGCAGCCACCGGCTGGAACCTGAAGCTTTCTTT. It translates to CASSHRLEPEAFF.